The 23 T cell receptor beta chains below come from one sample, sequenced in a study of T and B cells in COVID-19 patients. TRB rearrangements were amplified by multiplex PCR with BIOMED2 TRB-A/B primers. TCRdb called the multiplex PCR reads again in MiXCR, with one record for every CDR3 protein. Here the sample spans approximately 20,000 distinct CDR3 sequences, over 25% being singletons. Each TRB amplification used about 230-550 ng of genomic DNA from blood. Source material: blood. These receptors were obtained from a human donor who had recovered from COVID-19.

This clonotype was observed a handful of times. This sequence joins TRBV20-1 and TRBJ2-3; D is possibly TRBD2 (7 bases). V lost 0 bases, J lost 2 bases, and 15 bases lay in between. CDR3 length: 16 residues. The germline V gene has CDR1 DFQATT and CDR2 SNEGSKA (reference sequence). The CDR3 region is CSAREASGGDTDTQYF. DNA of the CDR3: TGCAGTGCTAGAGAGGCCTCGGGGGGCGACACAGATACGCAGTATTTT.

In the case of this clonotype: The junction departs from germline at one end; a sequencing error may be responsible. The chain couples TRBV27 to TRBJ2-7, with 8 bases aligning to TRBD1. The CDR3 covers 15 residues. Germline CDR1 and CDR2: MNHEY and SMNVEV (reference sequence). CDR3 nucleotide sequence: TGTGTCAGCAGTTTTACAGGGGGGAATTCCTACGAGCAGTACTTC. It specifies CVSSFTGGNSYEQYF.

The V and J genes are TRBV27 and TRBJ2-7, with unresolved D. The V gene's germline CDR1 is MNHEY and CDR2 SMNVEV (reference sequence). The ends were cut back, 5 bases at V and 8 bases at J, with 19 bases in the middle. The CDR3 runs 14 residues. CDR3 DNA sequence: TGTGCCAGCAGTCCCCGAGGAGTCGCCGGTAAGCAGTACTTC. The encoded protein is CASSPRGVAGKQYF.

In its sample, this clonotype ranks as medium-sized (0.01 to 0.1%). This sequence joins TRBV11-1 and TRBJ2-2; D is undetermined. Germline CDR1 is SGHAT and CDR2 is FQDESV (reference sequence). V was cut by 3 bases and J by 3 bases, with 8 bases left in between. The length of the CDR3 is 14 residues. The CDR3 nucleotides are TGTGCCAGCAGCTTGGACGGATACACCGGGGAGCTGTTTTTT. This sequence encodes CASSLDGYTGELFF.

In its sample, this clonotype was seen a few times. V gene TRBV27 combines with J gene TRBJ1-6; possibly TRBD1 for D (6 bases). Between the trimmed V and J ends, which lost 6 bases and 9 bases, there was a span of 18 bases. Germline lookup yields CDR1 MNHEY and CDR2 SMNVEV (reference sequence). CDR3 size: 15 residues. CDR3 amino acids: CASSPAGASSSPLHF. In nucleotides, the CDR3 is TGTGCCAGCAGCCCTGCGGGGGCCTCTAGTTCACCCCTCCACTTT.

This rearrangement joins TRBV20-1 to TRBJ2-7; 10 nucleotides line up with TRBD1. In germline, CDR1 is DFQATT, CDR2 SNEGSKA (reference sequence). The CDR3 totals 13 residues. With V trimmed by 5 bases and J by 5 bases, 6 bases remained unmatched. The CDR3 is CSAPGQGSHEQYF. Here the CDR3 DNA reads TGCAGTGCTCCGGGACAGGGGTCCCACGAGCAGTACTTC.

V usage is TRBV12-3 or TRBV12-4 and J usage is TRBJ2-7; D unclear. Trimming left V 5 bases short and J 0 bases short, with 8 bases between. The length of the CDR3 is 13 residues. The CDR3 spells CASSPAVSYEQYF. In nucleotides, the CDR3 is TGTGCCAGCAGTCCGGCGGTCTCCTACGAGCAGTACTTC.

This clonotype has more than one count but fewer than ten. V gene TRBV19 combines with J gene TRBJ1-1; TRBD1 might be the D (5 bases). This CDR3 has 15 amino acids. Trimming removed 5 bases from V and 1 base from J, with 14 bases in between. Germline V gene sequence: CDR1 LNHDA, CDR2 SQIVND (reference sequence). CDR3 sequence (DNA): TGTGCCAGTAGTCCGAGTGCCACAGGGAACACTGAAGCTTTCTTT. Protein sequence: CASSPSATGNTEAFF.

This clonotype has at least ten counts. The genes are TRBV6-6 and TRBJ2-7; D is unclear. The V end lost 5 bases, the J end lost 4 bases, and 12 bases lay between the germline ends. Per the germline V gene, CDR1 is MNHNY and CDR2 is SVGAGI (reference sequence). This CDR3 spans 13 amino acids. The CDR3 DNA follows: TGTGCCAGCAGTAACCAAGGAGCTTACGAGCAGTACTTC. This sequence encodes CASSNQGAYEQYF.

The V and J genes are TRBV7-2 and TRBJ2-2; 7 bases agree with TRBD1. Trimming removed 3 bases from V and 6 bases from J; junction bases left unmatched: 1. The germline V gene has CDR1 SGHTA and CDR2 FQGNSA. This CDR3 region has 13 residues. CDR3 protein: CASSFDRAGELFF. CDR3 coding DNA: TGTGCCAGCAGCTTCGACAGGGCCGGGGAGCTGTTTTTT.

This chain joins TRBV6-5 and TRBJ2-1; D call uncertain. Trimming took 5 bases from V and 5 from J, leaving 10 bases between them. The CDR3 sequence is 13 residues long. From germline, CDR1 is MNHEY and CDR2 SVGAGI. The CDR3 coding sequence is TGTGCCAGCAGTCTAGACGCCAACAATGAGCAGTTCTTC. Amino acids: CASSLDANNEQFF.

The CDR3 nucleotides read TGTGCCAGCAGGCCCAGGGGGACATATGGAAACACCATATATTTT. Its translation is CASRPRGTYGNTIYF. The chain recombines TRBV6-5 with TRBJ1-3; 7 nucleotides line up with TRBD1. The CDR3 length is 15 residues. The germline V gene has CDR1 MNHEY and CDR2 SVGAGI. The V and J ends lost 6 bases and 3 bases, in that order; junction bases with no gene match: 8.

This chain connects TRBV30 to TRBJ2-7; D is perhaps TRBD2 (7 bases). The CDR3 runs to 14 residues. The ends were cut back, 7 bases at V and 7 bases at J, with 23 bases in the middle. Per germline, CDR1 GTSNPN and CDR2 SVGIG (reference sequence). CDR3 bases: TGTGCCTCCCTTCGGGGGGCAGGGCTGGGAGAGCAGTACTTC. This codes for CASLRGAGLGEQYF.

The sample holds a few counts of this clonotype. The chain uses TRBV10-3 and TRBJ2-3, with 11 bases fitting TRBD2. Looked up from germline, CDR1 is ENHRY and CDR2 is SYGVKD. Trimming removed 4 bases from V and 6 bases from J; junction bases left unmatched: 12. This CDR3 spans 17 amino acids. CDR3 nucleotide sequence: TGTGCCATCAGTGGTGGTGTTAGCGGGGGGGCTTGGGATACGCAGTATTTT. Translating gives CAISGGVSGGAWDTQYF.

CDR3 DNA sequence: TGTGCCAGCAGTTTAATCGGGGCGTACGAGCAGTACTTC. Translating gives CASSLIGAYEQYF. This chain connects TRBV12-3 or TRBV12-4 to TRBJ2-7, with D perhaps assigned TRBD1 or TRBD2 (5 bases each). V was clipped by 2 bases and J by 4 bases, with 9 bases between them. This CDR3 region has 13 residues.

The rearrangement uses TRBV10-3 and TRBJ2-3; D tentatively reads TRBD1 or TRBD2 (6 bases each). Germline CDR1 and CDR2: ENHRY and SYGVKD. The CDR3 is 15 residues long. V gave up 3 bases and J gave up 2 bases, with 12 bases separating them. CDR3 in DNA: TGTGCCATCAGTGATGGGGGGCCCTCCACAGATACGCAGTATTTT. This encodes CAISDGGPSTDTQYF.

This clonotype appeared a few times. The chain employs TRBV12-3 or TRBV12-4 and TRBJ2-1, with D possibly TRBD2 on 6 matching bases. The CDR3 is made up of 13 amino acids. With 8 bases removed from V and 3 bases from J, the gap between germline ends came to 11 bases. CDR3: CASRETLYNEQFF. CDR3 in DNA: TGTGCCAGCCGGGAGACGCTCTACAATGAGCAGTTCTTC.

This clonotype appeared a few times. The chain employs TRBV10-3 and TRBJ1-4; possibly TRBD1 for D (6 bases). The germline CDR1 and CDR2 sequences are ENHRY and SYGVKD. CDR3 size: 14 residues. V was clipped by 3 bases and J by 4 bases, with 9 bases between them. CDR3 sequence (DNA): TGTGCCATCAGTGACTTAGGGGGTAATGAAAAACTGTTTTTT. This sequence encodes CAISDLGGNEKLFF.

This clonotype is classed as medium-sized. V is TRBV19 and J is TRBJ2-5; TRBD1 agrees at 7 bases. The CDR3 length is 12 residues. Germline CDR1 and CDR2: LNHDA and SQIVND (reference sequence). V gave up 9 bases and J gave up 5 bases; unmatched junction bases: 6. The DNA for the CDR3 is TGTGCCAGCACAGGGGTAGGGGAGACCCAGTACTTC. It is translated as CASTGVGETQYF.

This clonotype has more than one count but fewer than ten. V is TRBV13 and J is TRBJ2-5; 7 nucleotides line up with TRBD1. The CDR3 sequence is 15 residues long. Germline CDR1 is PRHDT and CDR2 is FYEKMQ (reference sequence). V was pared by 4 bases and J by 5 bases, with 10 bases of the junction left unmatched. This CDR3 is CASSSVRDREETQYF. The DNA of the CDR3 is TGTGCCAGCAGCTCGGTCCGGGACAGAGAGGAGACCCAGTACTTC.

This clonotype was observed a handful of times. The CDR3 DNA is TGTGCCAGCAGTGACTCGGGGGGGCAGAACACTGAAGCTTTCTTT. It yields the protein CASSDSGGQNTEAFF. This chain links TRBV6-4 with TRBJ1-1, with a possible D match to TRBD1 (6 bases). The CDR3 totals 15 residues. The V end was cut by 0 bases, the J end by 1 base, with 9 bases between. Germline V lookup: CDR1 MRHNA, CDR2 SNTAGT.

This clonotype was observed a few times. V is TRBV6-6 and J is TRBJ1-6; 9 nucleotides line up with TRBD1. The CDR3 spans 14 residues. Losses at the gene ends were 9 bases for V and 7 bases for J; bases not matched to a gene: 7. Germline V lookup: CDR1 MNHNY, CDR2 SVGAGI (reference sequence). This CDR3 reads CASLRDRVNSPLHF. CDR3 DNA sequence: TGTGCCAGTCTTAGGGACAGGGTCAATTCACCCCTCCACTTT.

The chain employs TRBV19 and TRBJ1-1; D is possibly TRBD1 (5 bases). V was pared by 6 bases and J by 1 base, with 15 bases between. Germline CDR1 reads LNHDA; CDR2 reads SQIVND (reference sequence). The CDR3 sequence is 15 residues long. The CDR3 sequence is CASRTRQSPNTEAFF. CDR3 DNA sequence: TGTGCCAGTAGAACCCGACAGAGTCCGAACACTGAAGCTTTCTTT.